These 18 T cell receptor beta chains share one sample of origin, sequenced in a study of regulatory T cells in long-lasting Graves disease. Researchers made TCR beta libraries by using iRepertoire HTBI primers and running Arm-PCR on CDR3 regions. Each CDR3 protein gets one entry after TCRdb re-called the multiplex PCR reads with MiXCR. The data contain 500,000 to 700,000 distinct CDR3 sequences, approximately 15% of them singletons. Time point meaning: newly diagnosed GD, antithyroid drugs for less than 3 months. Generation of the TCR library employed RNA extracted from PBMCs. These data were also reused for a study on T cells in Graves' hyperthyroidism and ophthalmopathy.

The source was peripheral blood mononuclear cells (PBMCs), collected at new diagnosis, from a patient treated with antithyroid drugs. The receptor source for this set is a woman in her 30s with Graves disease.

This clonotype showed up many times. This chain joins TRBV9 and TRBJ1-5; 11 nucleotides agree with TRBD1. The germline V gene has CDR1 SGDLS and CDR2 YYNGEE. With 1 base clipped from V and 2 bases from J, the junction kept 20 bases outside the gene matches. CDR3 length equals 22 residues. Written as DNA, the CDR3 is TGTGCCAGCAGCGTATATGACCTGGGGGGACAGGGGGAAACTAGTGGCAATCAGCCCCAGCATTTT. Residues: CASSVYDLGGQGETSGNQPQHF.

This clonotype was seen a few times. The chain uses TRBV19 and TRBJ1-3; D remains ambiguous. Per germline, CDR1 LNHDA and CDR2 SQIVND (reference sequence). Trimming stripped 0 bases from V and 4 bases from J, with 10 bases between. This CDR3 has 15 residues. The CDR3 loop reads CASSIEGPAGNTIYF. Here the CDR3 DNA reads TGTGCCAGTAGTATAGAAGGGCCGGCGGGAAACACCATATATTTT.

This clonotype was detected ten times or more. The rearrangement uses TRBV19 and TRBJ1-1; D not certain. Trimming shortened V by 9 bases and J by 1 base, and 9 bases separated the two germline ends. The CDR3 consists of 12 residues. Germline CDR1 reads LNHDA; CDR2 reads SQIVND (reference sequence). CDR3 coding DNA: TGTGCCAGCTTCACCCCGAACACTGAAGCTTTCTTT. As protein: CASFTPNTEAFF.

The V gene is TRBV3-1, the J gene TRBJ2-7; D tentatively fits TRBD1 or TRBD2 (6 bases each). The V end lost 0 bases, the J end lost 7 bases, and 16 bases lay between the germline ends. There are 15 residues in the CDR3. CDR1 is LGHDT, CDR2 YNNKEL, per germline (reference sequence). CDR3 residues: CASSQDGGREREQYF. The CDR3 DNA follows: TGTGCCAGCAGCCAAGATGGGGGCCGGGAGCGGGAGCAGTACTTC.

In this sample, this clonotype turned up many times. The rearrangement links TRBV27 to TRBJ2-5, with a tentative D call TRBD1 (6 bases). The CDR3 runs to 13 residues. V lost 3 bases to trimming and J lost 5 bases, with 10 bases between them. CDR1 is MNHEY and CDR2 is SMNVEV in the germline V gene (reference sequence). CDR3 bases: TGTGCCAGCAGTTTCACAGGGCGGGAGACCCAGTACTTC. This translates into CASSFTGRETQYF.

This clonotype was recorded a few times. The chain couples TRBV7-2 to TRBJ2-6; D remains unclear. Trimming left V 1 base short and J 3 bases short, with 7 bases between. In germline, CDR1 is SGHTA, CDR2 FQGNSA. The length of the CDR3 is 15 residues. The CDR3 DNA reads TGTGCCAGCAGCTTAGAGGTTCTTGGGGCCAACGTCCTGACTTTC. This encodes CASSLEVLGANVLTF.

This clonotype has at least ten counts. CDR3 in DNA: TGTGCCAGCAGCAGTGGGGCAGGGAGTTTCGGGCAGTACTTC. Protein: CASSSGAGSFGQYF. This chain links TRBV28 with TRBJ2-7; D assignment may be TRBD1 or TRBD2 (5 bases each). CDR1 is MDHEN and CDR2 is SYDVKM in the germline V gene. Trimming removed 6 bases at V and 9 bases at J, with 21 bases between. CDR3 length: 14 amino acids.

This clonotype has a count of ten or more. This chain connects TRBV20-1 to TRBJ1-1, with a possible D match to TRBD1 (5 bases). The CDR3 totals 11 residues. V was shortened by 2 bases and J by 7 bases, with 8 bases between the two germline ends. Germline V gene data show CDR1 as DFQATT and CDR2 as SNEGSKA (reference sequence). The CDR3 bases are TGCAGTGCTAGAAGGGGCCTTGAAGCTTTCTTT. Amino acid sequence: CSARRGLEAFF.

The rearrangement links TRBV29-1 to TRBJ2-1; 7 bases fit TRBD1. The CDR3 is made up of 9 amino acids. Germline V CDR1 and CDR2: SQVTM, ANQGSEA. Losses at the gene ends were 7 bases for V and 14 bases for J; bases not matched to a gene: 5. CDR3 in amino acids: CSATGTEFF. The DNA of the CDR3 is TGCAGCGCTACCGGGACAGAGTTCTTC.

In its sample, this clonotype was seen once. In this CDR3 the conserved last residue, phenylalanine or tryptophan, is missing, so a read error is likely. V gene TRBV28 combines with J gene TRBJ1-2; D call uncertain. CDR1 is MDHEN, CDR2 SYDVKM, per germline. CDR3 length: 13 amino acids. V was cut by 3 bases and J by 8 bases, with 13 bases left in between. CDR3 sequence: CASSFRSARGYTS. In DNA, the CDR3 is TGTGCCAGCAGTTTCCGGTCGGCGCGAGGCTACACCTCC.

Only a few counts were recorded for this clonotype. The chain recombines TRBV4-1 with TRBJ1-1, with D maybe TRBD1 (5 bases). CDR3 length equals 13 residues. Germline V gives CDR1 MGHRA, CDR2 YSYEKL. V was shortened by 4 bases and J by 11 bases, with 17 bases between the two germline ends. The chain's CDR3 is CASSPRRAGQAFF. CDR3 nucleotide sequence: TGCGCCAGCAGCCCACGTCGGGCAGGGCAGGCTTTCTTT.

This clonotype was counted many times. The chain combines TRBV12-3 or TRBV12-4 with TRBJ1-4, with 10 nucleotides matching TRBD1. V lost 7 bases to trimming and J lost 8 bases; unmatched junction nucleotides: 7. The CDR3 runs 14 residues. CDR3 in DNA: TGTGCCAGCAATCCGGGACAGGGGAGAGAAAAACTGTTTTTT. It encodes CASNPGQGREKLFF.

This clonotype was counted between two and nine times. The gene calls are TRBV19 and TRBJ2-1; 7 bases line up with TRBD2. The CDR3 totals 16 residues. The V gene end was trimmed by 2 bases and the J gene end by 6 bases; junction bases not matched to a gene: 10. Germline loops: CDR1 LNHDA, CDR2 SQIVND (reference sequence). DNA for the CDR3: TGTGCCAGTAGTATAATGGCGGGAGCGTTCGTCAATGAGCAGTTCTTC. It translates to CASSIMAGAFVNEQFF.

This clonotype was observed at least ten times. This chain joins TRBV27 and TRBJ2-3, with TRBD2 as a possible D gene (5 bases). CDR3 length equals 16 residues. Germline CDR1 reads MNHEY; CDR2 reads SMNVEV (reference sequence). The V end lost 4 bases, the J end lost 2 bases, and 16 bases lay between the germline ends. CDR3 loop: CASSSDGGRYTDTQYF. DNA of the CDR3: TGTGCCAGCAGTTCGGATGGAGGTAGATACACAGATACGCAGTATTTT.

The chain is built from TRBV29-1 and TRBJ1-1, with TRBD1 identical over 10 bases. Germline V lookup: CDR1 SQVTM, CDR2 ANQGSEA. The trim removed 7 bases at V and 7 bases at J, leaving 12 bases unmatched. The CDR3 has 14 residues. The CDR3 loop is CSGFGDRGTNEAFF. The CDR3 nucleotides are TGCAGCGGATTCGGGGACAGGGGTACTAATGAAGCTTTCTTT.

This clonotype has at least ten counts. The V call is TRBV28, the J call TRBJ1-4; D remains unclear. Trimming took 4 bases from V and 8 from J, leaving 8 bases between them. The CDR3 sequence is 12 residues long. Germline V gene sequence: CDR1 MDHEN, CDR2 SYDVKM. CDR3 coding DNA: TGTGCCAGCAGTTCCCCCTCAGAAAAACTGTTTTTT. Its protein is CASSSPSEKLFF.

This clonotype was found a few times. This chain connects TRBV10-3 to TRBJ2-3; 13 bases fit TRBD2. The CDR3 spans 13 residues. Germline loops: CDR1 ENHRY, CDR2 SYGVKD. Unmatched junction bases numbered 4, after V lost 4 bases and J lost 12 bases. CDR3 sequence (DNA): TGTGCCATCAGTGCCGGGACTAGCGGGACCCAGTATTTT. This translates into CAISAGTSGTQYF.

This clonotype was counted at least ten times. V usage is TRBV28 and J usage is TRBJ2-4; D remains ambiguous. V lost 7 bases and J lost 5, with 15 bases in between. CDR3 length: 14 amino acids. CDR1 and CDR2 (germline): MDHEN, SYDVKM. CDR3 sequence reads: CASNQPPEQNIQYF. CDR3 sequence (DNA): TGTGCCAGCAATCAGCCTCCGGAACAAAACATTCAGTACTTC.